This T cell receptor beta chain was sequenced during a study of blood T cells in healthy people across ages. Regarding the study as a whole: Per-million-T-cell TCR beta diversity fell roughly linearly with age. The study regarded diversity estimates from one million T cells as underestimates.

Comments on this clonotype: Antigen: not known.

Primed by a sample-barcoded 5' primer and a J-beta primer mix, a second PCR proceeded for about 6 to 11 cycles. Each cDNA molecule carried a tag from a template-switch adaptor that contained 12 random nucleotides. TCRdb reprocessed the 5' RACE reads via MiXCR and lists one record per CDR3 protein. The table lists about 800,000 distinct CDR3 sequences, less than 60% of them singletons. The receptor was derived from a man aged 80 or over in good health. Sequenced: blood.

As DNA, the CDR3 is TGCGCCAGCAGCTGGGGGTACTCGTCGAATGAGCAGTTCTTC. Translation: CASSWGYSSNEQFF. The chain joins TRBV5-1 to TRBJ2-1; TRBD1 or TRBD2 may be the D gene (5 bases each). Germline values: CDR1 SGHRS, CDR2 YFSETQ. The CDR3 contains 14 residues. V lost 3 bases and J lost 7, with 14 bases in between.